One sample yielded the 2 T cell receptor beta chains listed below, sequenced in a study of cytomegalovirus exposure and HLA in healthy donors. PCR was performed using 60 Vbeta and 13 Jbeta primers. Only in-frame clones appear in the TCRdb table, and some are missing; sequencing was by immunoSEQ multiplex PCR. The listing records about 70,000 clones. The sequencing input was PBMCs. These receptors were collected from a young woman in good health and CMV-seronegative.

The DNA for the CDR3 is TGTGCCAGCAGACCTCAACTAGCGAAGGGGGAGACCCAGTACTTC. Translating it yields CASRPQLAKGETQYF. The chain couples TRBV2 to TRBJ2-5; 7 bases match TRBD2. Trimming at V came to 6 bases and at J to 5 bases, leaving 12 bases not matched to a gene. This CDR3 spans 15 amino acids. Germline V lookup: CDR1 SNHLY, CDR2 FYNNEI.

The V call is TRBV20-1, the J call TRBJ2-1; no clear D gene. The CDR3 has 11 residues. Looked up from germline, CDR1 is DFQATT and CDR2 is SNEGSKA (reference sequence). The V end was cut by 2 bases, the J end by 10 bases, with 9 bases between. CDR3 DNA sequence: TGCAGTGCTAGACGAGGATCCGAGCAGTTCTTC. This translates into CSARRGSEQFF.